These 10 T cell receptor beta chains share one sample of origin, sequenced in a study of cytomegalovirus exposure and HLA in healthy donors. Primers for the PCR totalled 60 Vbeta and 13 Jbeta. Profiled with immunoSEQ multiplex PCR; TCRdb holds only in-frame clones, not every one. The table lists approximately 150,000 clones, 60% to 80% of them singletons. The source material was PBMCs. These receptor sequences come from a middle-aged man in good health and CMV-seropositive.

This chain connects TRBV7-9 to TRBJ1-4, with D perhaps TRBD1 (5 bases). V lost 3 bases and J 1 base, leaving 12 bases between the germline ends. This CDR3 comprises 16 residues. Germline V gene lookup returns CDR1 SEHNR and CDR2 FQNEAQ (reference sequence). The CDR3 bases are TGTGCCAGCAGCTTCCCCAGACAGCGAACTAATGAAAAACTGTTTTTT. Translation: CASSFPRQRTNEKLFF.

Turning to this clone: The sample carries other DNA sequences with the same CDR3. V usage is TRBV7-3 and J usage is TRBJ2-1, with 8 bases lining up with TRBD2. The CDR3 consists of 14 residues. V dropped 2 bases and J dropped 3; count of bases not matched to a gene: 0. The V gene's germline CDR1 is SGHTA and CDR2 FQGTGA. This CDR3 reads CASSLGTSYNEQFF. The CDR3 DNA sequence: TGTGCCAGCAGCTTAGGGACTAGCTACAATGAGCAGTTCTTC. The whole variable domain, filled in from reference TRBV7-3 and TRBJ2-1, reads GAGVSQTPSNKVTEKGKYVELRCDPISGHTALYWYRQSLGQGPEFLIYFQGTGAADDSGLPNDRFFAVRPEGSVSTLKIQRTERGDSAVYLCASSLGTSYNEQFFGPGTRLTVL.

This clone was recorded a few times. The chain has TRBV7-3 and TRBJ2-2; tentatively, D is TRBD2 (6 bases). Per the germline V gene, CDR1 is SGHTA and CDR2 is FQGTGA. Trimming shortened V by 4 bases and J by 0 bases, and 12 bases separated the two germline ends. This CDR3 spans 16 amino acids. CDR3: CASSSSGQANTGELFF. In nucleotides, the CDR3 is TGTGCCAGCAGCTCCAGCGGGCAAGCGAACACCGGGGAGCTGTTTTTT.

This clone was observed once. The chain carries TRBV6-1 and TRBJ2-7; 9 bases are a match to TRBD1. The CDR3 contains 15 residues. The trim removed 4 bases at V and 4 bases at J, leaving 8 bases unmatched. The V gene's germline CDR1 is MNHNS and CDR2 SASEGT. DNA for the CDR3: TGTGCCAGCAGTGGAATACCGGGACAGGGTTACGAGCAGTACTTC. Protein: CASSGIPGQGYEQYF.

In DNA, the CDR3 is TGTGCCAGCAGTTTAAGAGGGACAGGGTATGGCTACACCTTC. It is translated as CASSLRGTGYGYTF. The V call is TRBV27, the J call TRBJ1-2; 9 bases line up with TRBD1. Germline V gives CDR1 MNHEY, CDR2 SMNVEV (reference sequence). The CDR3 loop spans 14 amino acids. V lost 2 bases to trimming and J lost 5 bases; unmatched junction nucleotides: 3.

The genes are TRBV5-1 and TRBJ2-3; TRBD2 matches at 9 bases. The length of the CDR3 is 16 residues. Germline CDR1 and CDR2: SGHRS and YFSETQ. V shed 3 bases, J shed 0 bases, and the junction held 5 bases outside the gene matches. CDR3 sequence reads: CASSSGLAVSTDTQYF. The CDR3 DNA follows: TGCGCCAGCAGCTCGGGACTAGCCGTTAGCACAGATACGCAGTATTTT.

The genes are TRBV6-1 and TRBJ2-7; 14 bases fit TRBD2. Germline values: CDR1 MNHNS, CDR2 SASEGT. The CDR3 extends over 15 amino acids. Trimming took 6 bases from V and 7 from J; bases not matched to a gene: 8. DNA for the CDR3: TGTGCCAGCAGGGGACTAGCGGGAGCCCCCGAGGAGCAGTACTTC. Its protein product is CASRGLAGAPEEQYF.

The gene calls are TRBV5-1 and TRBJ1-4; D might be TRBD1 (5 bases). Germline CDR1 SGHRS, CDR2 YFSETQ. The germline V and J ends were trimmed by 0 bases and 7 bases, with 10 bases remaining between them. The CDR3 runs 14 residues. CDR3 bases: TGCGCCAGCAGCTTGGGGGGGGACCGTGAAAAACTGTTTTTT. Its protein product is CASSLGGDREKLFF.

The chain couples TRBV5-6 to TRBJ1-6; 11 bases line up with TRBD1. Unmatched junction bases numbered 5, after V lost 3 bases and J lost 9 bases. Germline values: CDR1 SGHDT, CDR2 YYEEEE. CDR3 length equals 15 residues. The CDR3 region is CASSSPGQGVSPLHF. The CDR3 DNA sequence: TGTGCCAGCAGCTCGCCGGGACAGGGGGTTTCACCCCTCCACTTT.

V is TRBV4-1 and J is TRBJ2-7, with TRBD1 matching over 8 bases. Germline CDR1 MGHRA, CDR2 YSYEKL. Trimming removed 4 bases from V and 1 base from J; junction bases left unmatched: 3. The CDR3 is made up of 14 amino acids. Written as DNA, the CDR3 is TGCGCCAGCAGCCCTGGGACAGGATCCTACGAGCAGTACTTC. This translates into CASSPGTGSYEQYF.